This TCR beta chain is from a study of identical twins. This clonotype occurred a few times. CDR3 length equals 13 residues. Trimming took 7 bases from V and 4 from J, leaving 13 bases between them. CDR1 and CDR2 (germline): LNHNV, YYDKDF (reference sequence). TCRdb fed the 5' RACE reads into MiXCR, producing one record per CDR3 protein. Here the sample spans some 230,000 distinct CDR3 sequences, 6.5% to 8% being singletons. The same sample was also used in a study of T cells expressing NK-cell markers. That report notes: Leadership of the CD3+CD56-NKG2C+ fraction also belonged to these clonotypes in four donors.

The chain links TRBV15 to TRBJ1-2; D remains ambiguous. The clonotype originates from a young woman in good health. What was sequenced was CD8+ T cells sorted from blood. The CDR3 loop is CATNSRASYGYTF. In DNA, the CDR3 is TGTGCCACCAACTCAAGGGCAAGCTATGGCTACACCTTC.